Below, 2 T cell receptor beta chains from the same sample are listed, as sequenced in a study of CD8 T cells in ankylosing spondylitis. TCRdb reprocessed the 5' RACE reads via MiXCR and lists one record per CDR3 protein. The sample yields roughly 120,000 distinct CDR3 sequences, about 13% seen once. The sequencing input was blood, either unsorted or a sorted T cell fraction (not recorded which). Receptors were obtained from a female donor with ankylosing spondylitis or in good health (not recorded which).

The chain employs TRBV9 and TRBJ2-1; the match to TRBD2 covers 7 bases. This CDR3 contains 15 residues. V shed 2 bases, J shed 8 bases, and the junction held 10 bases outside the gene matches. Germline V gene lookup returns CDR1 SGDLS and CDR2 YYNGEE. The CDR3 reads CASSVLAGEAYEQFF. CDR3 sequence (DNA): TGTGCCAGCAGCGTTTTGGCGGGAGAAGCCTATGAGCAGTTCTTC.

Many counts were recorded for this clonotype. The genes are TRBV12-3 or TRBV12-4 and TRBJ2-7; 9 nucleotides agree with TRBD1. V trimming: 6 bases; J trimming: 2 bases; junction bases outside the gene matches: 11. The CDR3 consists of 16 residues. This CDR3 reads CASRLTGGVPPYEQYF. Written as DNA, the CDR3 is TGTGCCAGCAGATTAACAGGGGGCGTACCTCCCTACGAGCAGTACTTC.